Below, 31 T cell receptor beta chains from the same sample are listed, as sequenced in a study of T cell repertoires in cytomegalovirus infection (dated by TCRdb to about 2019). In light of the paper, this sample's treatment or condition label describes: in vitro stimulation with specific CMV peptide epitopes to enrich CMV-specific T cells. Reads for this sample came from an Illumina HiSeq 1500. Clones were called with MiXCR by TCRdb after fastp trimmed the public reads at Q25, and only in-frame beta chains were retained. All rows with the same CDR3 protein become a single entry with the most common DNA and genes. The sample profile shows fewer than 130,000 distinct CDR3 sequences; about 40% of them were found once. Of the sample, just under 75% is held by the ten largest clones. These receptors' antigens are unknown. The starting material was CD8+ T cells from cultured PBMCs, obtained from culture after CMV antigen stimulation. All receptors come from a human donor in good health (CMV status not recorded). Some clones in this sample may be carry-over from other donors' samples.

This clonotype was seen a handful of times. The rearrangement joins TRBV7-2 to TRBJ2-7, with TRBD2 matching 9 bases. With 5 bases clipped from V and 5 bases from J, the junction kept 10 bases outside the gene matches. CDR1 and CDR2 from the germline V gene are SGHTA and FQGNSA. This CDR3 has 15 amino acids. As DNA, the CDR3 is TGTGCCAGCAGCGTTCTAGCGGGGATTGCCGACGAGCAGTACTTC. Amino acid sequence: CASSVLAGIADEQYF.

The chain recombines TRBV7-8 with TRBJ2-7; no firm D call. There are 14 residues in the CDR3. CDR1 is SGHVS, CDR2 FQNEAQ, per germline. Trimming took 4 bases from V and 0 from J, leaving 10 bases between them. Here the CDR3 reads CASSSGQDSYEQYF. The DNA for the CDR3 is TGTGCCAGCAGCTCCGGCCAGGACTCCTACGAGCAGTACTTC.

This clonotype was seen repeatedly, ten times or more. The chain uses TRBV18 and TRBJ2-1, with TRBD1 matching 10 bases. J gave up 7 bases and V 2 bases, and 11 bases lay outside the gene matches. This CDR3 spans 17 amino acids. The germline gives CDR1 KGHSH, CDR2 LQKENI. DNA for the CDR3: TGTGCCAGCTCACCAGCTCTCCGAGACAGGGGGCTGAATGAGCAGTTCTTC. Translating it yields CASSPALRDRGLNEQFF.

This clonotype showed up many times. The rearrangement joins TRBV6-5 to TRBJ2-2; 10 bases are a match to TRBD2. The J segment lost 7 bases and the V segment lost 6 bases, leaving 11 bases of the junction unmatched. In germline, CDR1 is MNHEY, CDR2 SVGAGI. This CDR3 has 16 amino acids. CDR3 residues: CASSVLAGDFDGELFF. In nucleotides, the CDR3 is TGTGCCAGCAGCGTCCTAGCGGGGGACTTTGACGGGGAGCTGTTTTTT.

The gene calls are TRBV7-4 and TRBJ1-1; possibly TRBD1 for D (5 bases). CDR1 is SGHVT and CDR2 is SQSDAQ in the germline V gene. Deletions cut 1 base from V and 3 bases from J, with 12 bases between. CDR3 length: 15 residues. The CDR3 DNA follows: TGTGCCAGCAGCTTAGTCCAGGGAGGGGACACTGAAGCTTTCTTT. This translates into CASSLVQGGDTEAFF.

V and J are TRBV5-1 and TRBJ2-5; D gene ambiguous. CDR3 size: 15 residues. Trimming shortened V by 2 bases and J by 0 bases, and 11 bases separated the two germline ends. Germline lookup yields CDR1 SGHRS and CDR2 YFSETQ. This chain's CDR3 is CASSFGMQYQETQYF. The CDR3 bases are TGCGCCAGCAGCTTCGGTATGCAGTACCAAGAGACCCAGTACTTC.

The chain carries TRBV2 and TRBJ2-1; 12 nucleotides line up with TRBD2. The germline gives CDR1 SNHLY, CDR2 FYNNEI. V lost 3 bases, J lost 8 bases, and 8 bases stayed unmatched. The CDR3 length is 16 residues. In DNA form, the CDR3 reads TGTGCCAGCAGTGACCCCCGAACTAGCGGGGGGCATGAGCAGTTCTTC. This translates into CASSDPRTSGGHEQFF.

The V call is TRBV6-2 or TRBV6-3, the J call TRBJ2-7; no firm D call. This CDR3 has 13 amino acids. V was cut by 5 bases and J by 0 bases, with 8 bases left in between. The germline CDR1 and CDR2 sequences are MNHEY and SVGEGT. CDR3 sequence (DNA): TGTGCCAGCAGTCCCAAGACCTCCTACGAGCAGTACTTC. Residues: CASSPKTSYEQYF.

This sequence joins TRBV7-8 and TRBJ2-7; D is uncertain. The CDR3 is made up of 12 amino acids. V lost 4 bases to trimming and J lost 5 bases, with 9 bases between them. CDR1 and CDR2 from the germline V gene are SGHVS and FQNEAQ. This CDR3 is CASSSDPDEQYF. CDR3 sequence (DNA): TGTGCCAGCAGCTCCGATCCCGACGAGCAGTACTTC.

This clonotype was observed a few times. This sequence joins TRBV7-8 and TRBJ2-7; TRBD1 matches at 12 bases. J was trimmed by 7 bases and V by 2 bases; bases with no gene match: 6. Germline CDR1 is SGHVS and CDR2 is FQNEAQ. This CDR3 has 15 amino acids. CDR3 DNA: TGTGCCAGCAGCTTACCGGGACAGGGGGCGGGGGAGCAGTACTTC. This translates into CASSLPGQGAGEQYF.

The chain employs TRBV2 and TRBJ1-2, with a tentative D call TRBD1 (5 bases). Germline loops: CDR1 SNHLY, CDR2 FYNNEI. The CDR3 spans 14 residues. V lost 8 bases and J lost 2, with 15 bases in between. For the CDR3, the DNA is TGTGCCAGCCCTTTCGGGACGGCCAACTATGGCTACACCTTC. It specifies CASPFGTANYGYTF.

This clonotype was counted between two and nine times. The V gene is TRBV20-1, the J gene TRBJ2-5; tentative D call: TRBD2 (7 bases). The germline gives CDR1 DFQATT, CDR2 SNEGSKA (reference sequence). The CDR3 is 15 residues long. V was pared by 2 bases and J by 7 bases, with 20 bases between. The CDR3 reads CSARRGGDAQGTQYF. The CDR3 DNA reads as TGCAGTGCTAGAAGGGGGGGCGATGCTCAGGGGACCCAGTACTTC.

This chain uses TRBV11-2 with TRBJ2-5; D is possibly TRBD2 (5 bases). V lost 4 bases, J lost 7 bases, and 10 bases lay in between. The CDR3 length is 12 residues. Per germline, CDR1 SGHAT and CDR2 FQNNGV. The CDR3 region is CASSSAEWTQYF. CDR3 nucleotide sequence: TGTGCCAGCAGCTCAGCGGAGTGGACCCAGTACTTC.

J is TRBJ1-5 and V is TRBV27; unclear D gene. V lost 5 bases and J 3 bases, leaving 11 bases between the germline ends. The CDR3 runs 14 residues. Germline values: CDR1 MNHEY, CDR2 SMNVEV (reference sequence). The CDR3 loop is CASSPSDNNQPQHF. DNA for the CDR3: TGTGCCAGCAGTCCGAGCGATAACAATCAGCCCCAGCATTTT.

V gene TRBV3-1 combines with J gene TRBJ1-1, with a possible D match to TRBD1 (5 bases). The CDR3 has 15 amino acids. The V gene lost 1 base and the J gene lost 3 bases, with 12 bases spanning the gap. The germline CDR1 and CDR2 sequences are LGHDT and YNNKEL (reference sequence). The CDR3 is CASSQGAGGDTEAFF. The DNA for the CDR3 is TGTGCCAGCAGCCAAGGGGCAGGAGGGGACACTGAAGCTTTCTTT.

The sample holds many counts of this clonotype. The chain recombines TRBV5-4 with TRBJ1-3, with 11 bases aligning to TRBD1. The ends lost 4 bases at V and 4 bases at J; junction bases unmatched: 4. This CDR3 is 15 amino acids long. The V gene's germline CDR1 is SGHNT and CDR2 YYREEE (reference sequence). CDR3 in amino acids: CASSTDRGLGNTIYF. CDR3 sequence (DNA): TGTGCCAGCAGCACGGACAGGGGGCTAGGAAACACCATATATTTT.

The chain carries TRBV7-9 and TRBJ2-1; D remains ambiguous. With 3 bases removed from V and 0 bases from J, the gap between germline ends came to 9 bases. Germline V lookup: CDR1 SEHNR, CDR2 FQNEAQ (reference sequence). The CDR3 loop spans 15 amino acids. The CDR3 spells CASSFSESSYNEQFF. In DNA, the CDR3 is TGTGCCAGCAGCTTTTCGGAGAGCTCCTACAATGAGCAGTTCTTC.

A single count supports this clonotype. CDR3 sequence: CATFDRETGELFF. The CDR3 DNA follows: TGTGCCACCTTTGACAGGGAAACCGGGGAGCTGTTTTTT. This chain links TRBV13 with TRBJ2-2, with 7 bases lining up with TRBD1. The germline V gene encodes CDR1 PRHDT and CDR2 FYEKMQ (reference sequence). This CDR3 comprises 13 residues. Trimming removed 10 bases from V and 5 bases from J; junction bases left unmatched: 7. The full variable domain, in which reference TRBV13 and TRBJ2-2 provide the parts outside the CDR3, is AAGVIQSPRHLIKEKRETATLKCYPIPRHDTVYWYQQGPGQDPQFLISFYEKMQSDKGSIPDRFSAQQFSDYHSELNMSSLELGDSALYFCATFDRETGELFFGEGSRLTVL.

There are many counts of this clonotype. The CDR3: CASSPSGEKLFF. CDR3 DNA sequence: TGTGCCAGCAGTCCGTCCGGTGAAAAACTGTTTTTT. The J gene is TRBJ1-4, the V gene TRBV2; D not certain. The CDR3 is 12 residues long. V was cut by 5 bases and J by 7 bases, with 8 bases left in between. The germline gives CDR1 SNHLY, CDR2 FYNNEI.

This clonotype has more than one count but fewer than ten. This chain uses TRBV4-1 with TRBJ2-2; 7 bases map to TRBD1. The CDR3 runs 15 residues. CDR1 and CDR2 from the germline V gene are MGHRA and YSYEKL. V shed 4 bases, J shed 7 bases, and the junction held 9 bases outside the gene matches. The CDR3 sequence is CASSPILGGLGELFF. In DNA form, the CDR3 reads TGCGCCAGCAGCCCCATTTTAGGGGGCCTCGGGGAGCTGTTTTTT.

There are a few counts of this clonotype. This rearrangement joins TRBV2 to TRBJ1-5; no clear D. V dropped 8 bases and J dropped 3 bases, with 11 bases sitting between them. The CDR3 consists of 13 residues. Germline V gene data show CDR1 as SNHLY and CDR2 as FYNNEI. The CDR3 protein is CASQTRFNQPQHF. The CDR3 DNA follows: TGTGCCAGCCAGACGAGATTCAATCAGCCCCAGCATTTT.

The rearrangement links TRBV7-9 to TRBJ1-2; unclear D gene. The CDR3 has 19 amino acids. Germline CDR1 SEHNR, CDR2 FQNEAQ (reference sequence). V was clipped by 2 bases and J by 8 bases, with 30 bases between them. The CDR3 sequence: CASSLTSSGRRSRLNGYTF. CDR3 nucleotides: TGTGCCAGCAGCTTAACCTCATCGGGCAGGCGATCCCGCTTAAACGGCTACACCTTC.

This clonotype came up many times. This chain connects TRBV7-9 to TRBJ2-2, with a possible D match to TRBD1 (5 bases). Germline assignment: CDR1 SEHNR and CDR2 FQNEAQ (reference sequence). The germline V and J ends were trimmed by 4 bases and 1 base, with 7 bases remaining between them. CDR3 length: 14 residues. The CDR3: CASSSGLNTGELFF. DNA for the CDR3: TGTGCCAGCAGCTCAGGGTTGAACACCGGGGAGCTGTTTTTT. The full variable domain, its missing parts supplied by reference TRBV7-9 and TRBJ2-2, is DTGVSQNPRHKITKRGQNVTFRCDPISEHNRLYWYRQTLGQGPEFLTYFQNEAQLEKSRLLSDRFSAERPKGSFSTLEIQRTEQGDSAMYLCASSSGLNTGELFFGEGSRLTVL.

The genes are TRBV7-8 and TRBJ2-7; D is possibly TRBD2 (6 bases). The ends were cut back, 4 bases at V and 6 bases at J, with 10 bases in the middle. Germline CDR1 SGHVS, CDR2 FQNEAQ. The CDR3 has 12 amino acids. Here the CDR3 reads CASSSPSVEQYF. The CDR3 coding sequence is TGTGCCAGCAGCTCCCCTAGCGTCGAGCAGTACTTC.

This rearrangement joins TRBV20-1 to TRBJ1-1, with 9 bases lining up with TRBD1. This CDR3 contains 15 residues. Germline V gives CDR1 DFQATT, CDR2 SNEGSKA (reference sequence). V lost 5 bases to trimming and J lost 0 bases; unmatched junction nucleotides: 7. The CDR3 reads CSAHRGPLMNTEAFF. As DNA, the CDR3 is TGCAGTGCTCACAGGGGGCCCCTAATGAACACTGAAGCTTTCTTT.

A few counts support this clonotype. The chain uses TRBV11-2 and TRBJ2-7; unclear D gene. The CDR3 has 15 amino acids. V lost 1 base and J lost 2, with 12 bases in between. CDR1 and CDR2 (germline): SGHAT, FQNNGV. CDR3 sequence reads: CASSLGVSVTYEQYF. The CDR3 DNA reads as TGTGCCAGCAGCTTAGGCGTCAGCGTCACCTACGAGCAGTACTTC.

This chain uses TRBV19 with TRBJ1-1, with D hard to call. This CDR3 region has 12 residues. Trimming took off 4 bases at V and 3 bases at J, with 6 bases between the two ends. Germline assignment: CDR1 LNHDA and CDR2 SQIVND (reference sequence). This CDR3 is CASSNGYTEAFF. For the CDR3, the DNA is TGTGCCAGTAGTAACGGATACACTGAAGCTTTCTTT.

The V gene is TRBV4-1, the J gene TRBJ1-1; 7 bases agree with TRBD1. Germline V gene sequence: CDR1 MGHRA, CDR2 YSYEKL. V shed 3 bases, J shed 0 bases, and the junction held 4 bases outside the gene matches. The CDR3 runs 15 residues. CDR3 DNA: TGCGCCAGCAGCCAGTCGGACAGGATGAACACTGAAGCTTTCTTT. It specifies CASSQSDRMNTEAFF.

The genes are TRBV7-4 and TRBJ2-6, with D unresolved. Per the germline V gene, CDR1 is SGHVT and CDR2 is SQSDAQ. The CDR3 is 16 amino acids. V lost 7 bases and J 2 bases, leaving 15 bases between the germline ends. DNA for the CDR3: TGTGCCAGCAACCACCTCGGTCCGACTGGGGCCAACGTCCTGACTTTC. Translation gives CASNHLGPTGANVLTF.

The V gene is TRBV11-2, the J gene TRBJ2-3, with 8 bases lining up with TRBD2. Germline V lookup: CDR1 SGHAT, CDR2 FQNNGV. The J segment lost 5 bases and the V segment lost 4 bases, leaving 14 bases of the junction unmatched. The CDR3 runs to 17 residues. The CDR3 nucleotides are TGTGCCAGCAGCTCCGACCGGGGGGGACTAGTGGGAGATACGCAGTATTTT. It encodes CASSSDRGGLVGDTQYF.

This clonotype was seen a handful of times. The genes are TRBV6-5 and TRBJ1-2; the D gene is possibly TRBD1 (5 bases). The CDR3 is 16 amino acids. The germline V gene has CDR1 MNHEY and CDR2 SVGAGI. V was trimmed by 1 base and J by 1 base, leaving 13 bases between them. CDR3 sequence (DNA): TGTGCCAGCAGTTACTACCGGGACGGCTATAACTATGGCTACACCTTC. Translation: CASSYYRDGYNYGYTF.